A selection of T cell receptor beta chains follows, all from one sample in a study of T cell repertoires in cytomegalovirus infection. Each CDR3 protein is one row after TCRdb ran MiXCR on the reads. The table lists under 350,000 distinct CDR3 sequences, roughly 9.5% of them singletons. The source material was PBMCs. These receptor sequences come from a human donor in good health (CMV status not recorded). Some clones in this sample may be carry-over from other donors' samples. CDR3s include the opening cysteine and the closing phenylalanine or tryptophan. The D gene is left open where the match is weak. Expanded clones get a size class; other rows say once, few or many, or leave the size out.

D gene	V gene	J gene	clone size	CDR3 DNA	CDR3 protein
TRBD2	TRBV6-2/TRBV6-3	TRBJ2-1	many	TGTGCCAGCAATTGGGGGACTAGCGGTTACAATGAGCAGTTCTTC	CASNWGTSGYNEQFF
NA	TRBV12-3/TRBV12-4	TRBJ2-7	NA	TGTGCCAGCACCTTCGGACAGCTTATATCCTACGAGCAGTACTTC	CASTFGQLISYEQYF
NA	TRBV19	TRBJ2-2	NA	TGTGCCAGTAGTATCGGGCTTTACACCGGGGAGCTGTTTTTT	CASSIGLYTGELFF
TRBD1	TRBV2	TRBJ1-1	many	TGTGCCAGCCGGGACAGGTGGGGAATTAACACTGAAGCTTTCTTT	CASRDRWGINTEAFF
TRBD2	TRBV24-1	TRBJ2-1	few	TGTGCCACCAGTGACCCCCCCCGGGAGGGTTTGGATGAGCAGTTCTTC	CATSDPPREGLDEQFF
NA	TRBV11-2	TRBJ2-5	many	TGTGCCAGCAGCTCCCAATCCGGGAAAAAAGAGACCCAGTACTTC	CASSSQSGKKETQYF
NA	TRBV28	TRBJ1-3	many	TGTGCCAGCAGCCCCGGCGGAAGCTCTGGAAACACCATATATTTT	CASSPGGSSGNTIYF
TRBD1	TRBV7-9	TRBJ1-6	NA	TGTGCCAGCAGCGGGGACAGGGATAATTCACCCCTCCACTTT	CASSGDRDNSPLHF
NA	TRBV7-6	TRBJ1-1	NA	TGTGCCAGCAGCCCCCCTGGTCCACACAACACTGAAGCTTTCTTT	CASSPPGPHNTEAFF
TRBD2	TRBV7-2	TRBJ2-1	many	TGTGCCAGCAGCTTAGCGCTGGCGGGAGGTTTTTTCGGCAATGAGCAGTTCTTC	CASSLALAGGFFGNEQFF
TRBD2	TRBV11-2	TRBJ2-7	few	TGTGCCACCGCTCGGGAGGGAGCAGCCTACGAGCAGTACTTC	CATAREGAAYEQYF